Each of the 21 T cell receptor beta chains below was sequenced from the same sample in a study of identifying expanded T cells in peripheral blood. Some clones are missing from TCRdb's copy, which holds only in-frame ones; the method was immunoSEQ multiplex PCR. The sample holds approximately 80,000 clones, 84% seen once. The sequencing input was blood. Source of these receptors: a person aged 18 to 70 in good health.

The V gene is TRBV7-9, the J gene TRBJ1-4; no definite D call. Germline CDR1 SEHNR, CDR2 FQNEAQ (reference sequence). Trimming cost V 5 bases and J 7 bases, with 17 bases left between them. The CDR3 runs 15 residues. The CDR3 DNA is TGTGCCAGCAGCGCCGGACCGCTTGAGACTGAAAAACTGTTTTTT. This sequence encodes CASSAGPLETEKLFF.

The V gene is TRBV4-1, the J gene TRBJ2-5; D might be TRBD1 (5 bases). CDR1 and CDR2 (germline): MGHRA, YSYEKL. The CDR3 runs to 15 residues. The V end lost 4 bases, the J end lost 5 bases, and 17 bases lay between the germline ends. CDR3: CASSLAENPGETQYF. The DNA of the CDR3 is TGCGCCAGCAGCCTGGCTGAAAACCCAGGGGAGACCCAGTACTTC.

The V gene is TRBV7-2, the J gene TRBJ2-3, with D possibly being TRBD2 (6 bases). V was trimmed by 6 bases and J by 2 bases, leaving 12 bases between them. The CDR3 is 14 residues long. Germline-derived CDR1 and CDR2 are SGHTA and FQGNSA. CDR3 loop: CASRWGGDTDTQYF. The CDR3 DNA sequence: TGTGCCAGCAGATGGGGCGGGGACACAGATACGCAGTATTTT.

The V and J genes are TRBV5-1 and TRBJ2-5, with 7 bases fitting TRBD2. The germline CDR1 and CDR2 sequences are SGHRS and YFSETQ. After removal of 5 bases from V and 5 bases from J, the junction contained 12 bases not matched to a gene. CDR3 length: 15 residues. CDR3 in amino acids: CASRRAKGAGETQYF. DNA for the CDR3: TGCGCCAGCAGAAGAGCCAAGGGAGCGGGGGAGACCCAGTACTTC.

The chain carries TRBV5-6 and TRBJ1-5; maybe TRBD1 (5 bases). Germline loops: CDR1 SGHDT, CDR2 YYEEEE. V was clipped by 1 base and J by 6 bases, with 20 bases between them. The CDR3 has 17 amino acids. CDR3 coding DNA: TGTGCCAGCAGCTTGATGGTTGGACAACGGGACGGTCAGCCCCAGCATTTT. It yields the protein CASSLMVGQRDGQPQHF.

The CDR3 is CASSNWAGGPDTQYF. Here the CDR3 DNA reads TGTGCCAGTAGTAATTGGGCGGGAGGGCCAGATACGCAGTATTTT. This rearrangement joins TRBV19 to TRBJ2-3, with 9 bases that match TRBD2. V lost 4 bases and J lost 4; bases outside the gene matches: 6. Germline V gene data show CDR1 as LNHDA and CDR2 as SQIVND (reference sequence). The CDR3 runs to 15 residues.

The chain recombines TRBV7-2 with TRBJ2-5; perhaps TRBD2 as D (6 bases). V was pared by 5 bases and J by 4 bases, with 11 bases between. The CDR3 has 13 amino acids. Germline V CDR1 and CDR2: SGHTA, FQGNSA. The CDR3: CASSPSGGETQYF. CDR3 nucleotide sequence: TGTGCCAGCAGCCCCTCCGGGGGAGAGACCCAGTACTTC.

V is TRBV29-1 and J is TRBJ1-1; the match to TRBD1 covers 8 bases. The germline V gene encodes CDR1 SQVTM and CDR2 ANQGSEA. The V gene end was trimmed by 6 bases and the J gene end by 1 base; junction bases not matched to a gene: 1. This CDR3 is built from 12 residues. The CDR3 DNA is TGCAGCGTGGACAGGGCGAACACTGAAGCTTTCTTT. This encodes CSVDRANTEAFF.

The genes are TRBV30 and TRBJ2-7; 9 bases agree with TRBD1. The germline gives CDR1 GTSNPN, CDR2 SVGIG (reference sequence). V lost 3 bases, J lost 5 bases, and 8 bases stayed unmatched. This CDR3 comprises 14 residues. The CDR3 protein is CAWSLRGQGDEQYF. As DNA, the CDR3 is TGTGCCTGGAGCCTTAGGGGACAGGGAGACGAGCAGTACTTC.

The J gene is TRBJ2-1, the V gene TRBV5-1, with TRBD2 matching over 13 bases. The CDR3 is made up of 14 amino acids. The germline CDR1 and CDR2 sequences are SGHRS and YFSETQ. With 5 bases clipped from V and 12 bases from J, the junction kept 8 bases outside the gene matches. Here the CDR3 reads CASRGTSGNEVQFF. The CDR3 DNA reads TGCGCCAGCAGGGGGACTAGCGGGAACGAGGTGCAGTTCTTC.

The chain couples TRBV9 to TRBJ1-4; TRBD1 agrees at 8 bases. After removal of 4 bases from V and 5 bases from J, the junction contained 4 bases not matched to a gene. CDR3 length: 14 amino acids. The germline CDR1 and CDR2 sequences are SGDLS and YYNGEE. The DNA of the CDR3 is TGTGCCAGCAGCCTGGGACAGGAAAATGAAAAACTGTTTTTT. Encoded protein: CASSLGQENEKLFF.

The chain is built from TRBV7-2 and TRBJ2-7; D assignment may be TRBD1 or TRBD2 (5 bases each). The CDR3 has 14 amino acids. In germline, CDR1 is SGHTA, CDR2 FQGNSA. The V and J ends lost 5 bases and 3 bases respectively, with 14 bases between them. CDR3 DNA sequence: TGTGCCAGCAGCACCGGGACGGCAGTCTACGAGCAGTACTTC. Translation: CASSTGTAVYEQYF.

This chain joins TRBV5-6 and TRBJ1-1; D is ambiguous. Per germline, CDR1 SGHDT and CDR2 YYEEEE. The CDR3 covers 11 residues. The V gene lost 4 bases and the J gene lost 1 base, with 2 bases spanning the gap. This CDR3 reads CASSRNTEAFF. The CDR3, as DNA: TGTGCCAGCAGCAGGAACACTGAAGCTTTCTTT.

The chain employs TRBV11-2 and TRBJ2-7; D remains unclear. V was clipped by 4 bases and J by 0 bases, with 4 bases between them. Germline values: CDR1 SGHAT, CDR2 FQNNGV. The CDR3 spans 12 residues. CDR3 amino acids: CASSSLSYEQYF. CDR3 nucleotides: TGTGCCAGCAGCTCTCTCTCCTACGAGCAGTACTTC.

CDR3 in DNA: TGTGCCAGCAGCAAAGCGGGGGGGCAGAATGAGCAGTTCTTC. Encoded protein: CASSKAGGQNEQFF. The rearrangement joins TRBV7-9 to TRBJ2-1; 10 bases agree with TRBD2. Unmatched junction bases numbered 5, after V lost 5 bases and J lost 7 bases. The CDR3 runs 14 residues. The germline gives CDR1 SEHNR, CDR2 FQNEAQ (reference sequence).

The chain joins TRBV6-6 to TRBJ1-5, with 7 bases that match TRBD1. V was clipped by 2 bases and J by 0 bases; unmatched bases: 4. Germline CDR1 is MNHNY and CDR2 is SVGAGI (reference sequence). The CDR3 runs 16 residues. CDR3 residues: CASSYPTGVSNQPQHF. The CDR3 region has the DNA TGTGCCAGCAGTTACCCTACAGGGGTTAGCAATCAGCCCCAGCATTTT.

This chain links TRBV7-9 with TRBJ1-5; TRBD1 aligns across 8 bases. Germline CDR1 SEHNR, CDR2 FQNEAQ (reference sequence). This CDR3 has 18 amino acids. J was trimmed by 0 bases and V by 0 bases; bases with no gene match: 7. CDR3 sequence: CASSLARGDRNSNQPQHF. The CDR3 DNA reads TGTGCCAGCAGCTTAGCGCGGGGGGACAGGAATAGCAATCAGCCCCAGCATTTT. Full variable domain (rest looked up from reference TRBV7-9 and TRBJ1-5): DTGVSQNPRHKITKRGQNVTFRCDPISEHNRLYWYRQTLGQGPEFLTYFQNEAQLEKSRLLSDRFSAERPKGSFSTLEIQRTEQGDSAMYLCASSLARGDRNSNQPQHFGDGTRLSIL.

V and J are TRBV7-2 and TRBJ2-7; 10 bases match TRBD2. CDR1 is SGHTA and CDR2 is FQGNSA in the germline V gene. There are 17 residues in the CDR3. V was pared by 1 base and J by 4 bases, with 10 bases of the junction left unmatched. The CDR3 DNA follows: TGTGCCAGCAGCTTAGTGGATCCTTTAGCGGGAGGTTACGAGCAGTACTTC. Translating it yields CASSLVDPLAGGYEQYF.

This chain links TRBV5-4 with TRBJ2-5; no clear D gene. Trimming took 0 bases from V and 7 from J, leaving 13 bases between them. Germline lookup yields CDR1 SGHNT and CDR2 YYREEE (reference sequence). CDR3 length: 14 residues. This CDR3 is CASSLAGGTGTQYF. CDR3 bases: TGTGCCAGCAGCTTGGCAGGCGGCACGGGGACCCAGTACTTC.

The sample holds a few counts of this clone. The V call is TRBV15, the J call TRBJ1-5, with D tentatively TRBD1 (6 bases). From germline, CDR1 is LNHNV and CDR2 YYDKDF (reference sequence). Trimming took 8 bases from V and 4 from J, leaving 15 bases between them. The CDR3 runs to 14 residues. For the CDR3, the DNA is TGTGCCACCGGGGGGGCAGCAAGGAATCAGCCCCAGCATTTT. The encoded protein is CATGGAARNQPQHF.

The chain employs TRBV9 and TRBJ2-3, with D unclear. The length of the CDR3 is 13 residues. V dropped 0 bases and J dropped 2 bases, with 4 bases sitting between them. Germline loops: CDR1 SGDLS, CDR2 YYNGEE. The CDR3 here is CASSVGVTDTQYF. The CDR3 coding sequence is TGTGCCAGCAGCGTAGGTGTCACAGATACGCAGTATTTT. Variable domain in full (rest from reference TRBV9 and TRBJ2-3): DSGVTQTPKHLITATGQRVTLRCSPRSGDLSVYWYQQSLDQGLQFLIQYYNGEERAKGNILERFSAQQFPDLHSELNLSSLELGDSALYFCASSVGVTDTQYFGPGTRLTVL.